Here is one T cell receptor (beta chain) with its context. No antigen is known for it. Using a J-beta primer mix together with a sample-barcoded 5' primer, a second PCR was run for about 6 to 11 cycles. Samples each returned at least 2.5 million CDR3-containing paired-end reads. TCRdb reprocessed the 5' RACE reads with MiXCR, giving one entry per CDR3 protein. Altogether 1.2 million to 1.5 million distinct CDR3 sequences are present, around two fifths being singletons, with the ten largest covering roughly 7.9%. This record belongs to a study of blood T cells in healthy people across ages. Overall study context: Template switching retrieved approximately one barcoded beta molecule for each two T cells.

Overall study findings and caveats: The percentage of naive T cells correlated strongly with TCR beta diversity. Significant beta diversity loss was already apparent by age approximately 38, declining roughly linearly.

The germline V gene encodes CDR1 SGHRS and CDR2 YFSETQ. The CDR3 loop spans 13 amino acids. V was pared by 6 bases and J by 7 bases, with 8 bases of the junction left unmatched. The receptor was isolated from a woman younger than 30 in good health. The rearrangement links TRBV5-1 to TRBJ2-7; TRBD1 matches 9 bases. The sequencing sample was made of blood. CDR3 sequence: CASTEQGADEQYF. As DNA, the CDR3 is TGCGCCAGCACGGAACAGGGGGCTGATGAGCAGTACTTC.